This entry concerns a single TCR beta chain. The entry originates in a study of blood T cell repertoires in COVID-19. Study overall: Nucleic acid was either cDNA or gDNA, and it came from T cells, B-cell-depleted T cells, or PBMCs.

Sequencing used immunoSEQ multiplex PCR; TCRdb keeps in-frame clones, though not all of them. The data show around 180,000 clones, roughly 81% seen once. This clonotype originated in a woman older than 75 with COVID-19, enrolled during active disease. The specimen sequenced was peripheral blood.

CDR3 region: CSVLDSVQETQYF. The CDR3 DNA sequence: TGCAGCGTTTTGGACAGCGTCCAAGAGACCCAGTACTTC. The gene calls are TRBV29-1 and TRBJ2-5, with TRBD1 as a possible D gene (6 bases). CDR1 and CDR2 from the germline V gene are SQVTM and ANQGSEA. The CDR3 is 13 residues long. V was pared by 5 bases and J by 1 base, with 11 bases between. Filled out from reference TRBV29-1 and TRBJ2-5, the complete variable domain reads SAVISQKPSRDICQRGTSLTIQCQVDSQVTMMFWYRQQPGQSLTLIATANQGSEATYESGFVIDKFPISRPNLTFSTLTVSNMSPEDSSIYLCSVLDSVQETQYFGPGTRLLVL.